This note documents a single T cell receptor beta chain sequence. This record belongs to a study of CD8 T cells in Susac syndrome. Random hexamers primed reverse transcription of about 0.5 to 1 ug RNA. Amplification of TCR beta CDR3 spanned 54 Vbeta and 13 Jbeta via immunoSEQ multiplex PCR. A single record per CDR3 protein comes from TCRdb applying MiXCR to the immunoSEQ multiplex PCR reads. The sample carries 130,000 or so distinct CDR3 sequences, approximately 96% recorded once. Sequencing was carried out using CD4+ T cells from PBMCs. This clonotype was obtained from a human donor with multiple sclerosis.

The CDR3, as DNA: TGTGCCTGGAACCGGGACATATACGAGCAGTACTTC. Translating gives CAWNRDIYEQYF. V is TRBV30 and J is TRBJ2-7; possibly TRBD1 for D (6 bases). This CDR3 spans 12 amino acids. V shed 4 bases and J shed 4 bases, with 11 bases lying between them. Germline lookup yields CDR1 GTSNPN and CDR2 SVGIG (reference sequence).